These 26 T cell receptor beta chains were all obtained from the same sample, sequenced in a study of cytomegalovirus exposure and HLA in healthy donors (dated by TCRdb to 2017 to 2019). The method behind the library was the immunoSEQ multiplex PCR assay. For the multiplex PCR, a mixture combining 60 forward primers for TCR Vbeta segments and 13 reverse primers for TCR Jbeta segments was used. TCRdb retrieved this table from immuneACCESS and kept in-frame rearrangements only. Not all clones are present; in checked studies, unresolved V genes account for under half, and no reason is known for the remainder. For this sample there are approximately 61,000 clones; 70% to 80% appear just once. The top ten constitute 7.8% of the sample. What was sequenced was PBMCs. The receptor set was obtained from a man between 18 and 29 years old in good health and CMV-seropositive.

This chain joins TRBV7-9 and TRBJ1-2; D gene unclear. Germline lookup yields CDR1 SEHNR and CDR2 FQNEAQ (reference sequence). This CDR3 is 14 amino acids long. Trimming took off 1 base at V and 4 bases at J, with 10 bases between the two ends. CDR3 in amino acids: CASSLDGRGYGYTF. In DNA form, the CDR3 reads TGTGCCAGCAGCTTAGACGGAAGAGGCTATGGCTACACCTTC.

This rearrangement joins TRBV28 to TRBJ1-3; unclear D gene. Trimming took off 6 bases at V and 0 bases at J, with 9 bases between the two ends. Germline lookup yields CDR1 MDHEN and CDR2 SYDVKM. The CDR3 consists of 14 residues. CDR3 in amino acids: CASSLRSSGNTIYF. Here the CDR3 DNA reads TGTGCCAGCAGCCTACGGAGCTCTGGAAACACCATATATTTT. Complete variable domain (other parts from reference TRBV28 and TRBJ1-3): DVKVTQSSRYLVKRTGEKVFLECVQDMDHENMFWYRQDPGLGLRLIYFSYDVKMKEKGDIPEGYSVSREKKERFSLILESASTNQTSMYLCASSLRSSGNTIYFGEGSWLTVV.

V usage is TRBV4-1 and J usage is TRBJ1-1; D perhaps matches TRBD1 (5 bases). This CDR3 is built from 18 residues. Per germline, CDR1 MGHRA and CDR2 YSYEKL. Trimming cost V 1 base and J 4 bases, with 22 bases left between them. The CDR3 DNA reads as TGCGCCAGCAGCCAAGGAGTCCAGGGCAGCCCCCTGGTCACTGAAGCTTTCTTT. This translates into CASSQGVQGSPLVTEAFF.

This clone was counted a single time. The CDR3 loop is CASTRDSGGYTF. CDR3 in DNA: TGTGCCAGCACCCGGGACTCGGGGGGCTACACCTTC. The V call is TRBV6-6, the J call TRBJ1-2; possibly TRBD1 for D (5 bases). Germline CDR1 MNHNY, CDR2 SVGAGI (reference sequence). Trimming took off 7 bases at V and 8 bases at J, with 14 bases between the two ends. The CDR3 has 12 amino acids.

The rearrangement links TRBV6-5 to TRBJ1-2; 7 nucleotides agree with TRBD1. The CDR3 contains 15 residues. CDR1 is MNHEY, CDR2 SVGAGI, per germline. J lost 4 bases, V lost 6 bases, and 11 bases had no gene match. Here the CDR3 reads CASSPDEGAGYGYTF. The CDR3 DNA follows: TGTGCCAGCAGCCCCGACGAGGGGGCTGGCTATGGCTACACCTTC.

This clone was seen a single time. The V and J genes are TRBV19 and TRBJ2-1, with D maybe TRBD2 (6 bases). V shed 5 bases and J shed 2 bases, with 13 bases lying between them. Germline loops: CDR1 LNHDA, CDR2 SQIVND (reference sequence). CDR3 length: 15 residues. The CDR3 is CASSLTSHTYNEQFF. CDR3 DNA sequence: TGTGCCAGTAGTTTAACTAGCCATACCTACAATGAGCAGTTCTTC.

The rearrangement joins TRBV13 to TRBJ1-4, with D unclear. CDR1 PRHDT and CDR2 FYEKMQ come from the germline V gene (reference sequence). Trimming pared 6 bases from V and 8 bases from J, leaving 10 bases between. CDR3 size: 12 residues. The chain's CDR3 is CASRLQREKLFF. CDR3 DNA: TGTGCCAGCAGACTACAAAGAGAAAAACTGTTTTTT. The full variable domain, in which reference TRBV13 and TRBJ1-4 provide the parts outside the CDR3, is AAGVIQSPRHLIKEKRETATLKCYPIPRHDTVYWYQQGPGQDPQFLISFYEKMQSDKGSIPDRFSAQQFSDYHSELNMSSLELGDSALYFCASRLQREKLFFGSGTQLSVL.

This chain joins TRBV18 and TRBJ1-2; 9 positions agree with TRBD1. The germline V gene has CDR1 KGHSH and CDR2 LQKENI. The CDR3 has 14 residues. Trimming cost V 2 bases and J 8 bases; bases outside gene matches: 6. The CDR3 loop reads CASSPSGTGIGYTF. In DNA, the CDR3 is TGTGCCAGCTCACCATCCGGGACAGGGATAGGCTACACCTTC.

This chain uses TRBV25-1 with TRBJ2-3, with TRBD2 as a possible D gene (5 bases). The V gene's germline CDR1 is MGHDK and CDR2 SYGVNS. This CDR3 has 14 amino acids. Deletions cut 6 bases from V and 4 bases from J, with 14 bases between. CDR3 DNA: TGTGCCAGCAGCGAAGGGAGAGGGCCAGATACGCAGTATTTT. Protein: CASSEGRGPDTQYF.

The chain combines TRBV19 with TRBJ1-5, with TRBD1 identical over 8 bases. J was trimmed by 4 bases and V by 10 bases; bases with no gene match: 6. CDR1 LNHDA and CDR2 SQIVND come from the germline V gene (reference sequence). This CDR3 has 13 residues. The CDR3 sequence: CATGTGRNQPQHF. The CDR3 nucleotides read TGTGCCACCGGGACAGGACGGAATCAGCCCCAGCATTTT.

This chain uses TRBV2 with TRBJ2-7, with TRBD1 as a possible D gene (6 bases). Trimming took off 6 bases at V and 2 bases at J, with 11 bases between the two ends. The CDR3 totals 13 residues. CDR1 and CDR2 from the germline V gene are SNHLY and FYNNEI. The CDR3 spells CASRAGAPYEQYF. The CDR3 nucleotides read TGTGCCAGCAGGGCAGGGGCACCCTACGAGCAGTACTTC.

The rearrangement joins TRBV27 to TRBJ2-1, with 8 bases that match TRBD1. This CDR3 spans 12 amino acids. V was clipped by 6 bases and J by 7 bases; unmatched bases: 2. Germline-derived CDR1 and CDR2 are MNHEY and SMNVEV (reference sequence). The CDR3 spells CASRRTGNEQFF. For the CDR3, the DNA is TGTGCCAGCAGAAGGACAGGGAATGAGCAGTTCTTC.

V usage is TRBV2 and J usage is TRBJ2-7, with 9 bases fitting TRBD1. The V segment lost 6 bases and the J segment 2 bases; nucleotides outside the gene matches: 5. Germline V gene lookup returns CDR1 SNHLY and CDR2 FYNNEI. This CDR3 has 14 amino acids. CDR3 coding DNA: TGTGCCAGCAGAGAGGACAGGGGCCCCTACGAGCAGTACTTC. Translation gives CASREDRGPYEQYF.

The rearrangement links TRBV10-2 to TRBJ2-1, with D tentatively TRBD2 (6 bases). The germline CDR1 and CDR2 sequences are WSHSY and SAAADI. The CDR3 loop spans 14 amino acids. Trimming shortened V by 5 bases and J by 4 bases, and 12 bases separated the two germline ends. The CDR3 bases are TGCGCCAGCAGTCCGGGACTTTCTTACAATGAGCAGTTCTTC. Protein: CASSPGLSYNEQFF.

This clone has a single count. The chain joins TRBV29-1 to TRBJ1-2, with 7 bases that match TRBD1. CDR3 length: 13 amino acids. After removal of 5 bases from V and 5 bases from J, the junction contained 8 bases not matched to a gene. Germline V gene sequence: CDR1 SQVTM, CDR2 ANQGSEA. CDR3 amino acids: CSVLTQGNYGYTF. The DNA for the CDR3 is TGCAGCGTTCTAACACAGGGGAATTATGGCTACACCTTC.

J is TRBJ1-4 and V is TRBV9; 8 positions match TRBD1. The germline V gene encodes CDR1 SGDLS and CDR2 YYNGEE. The CDR3 extends over 14 amino acids. Unmatched junction bases numbered 7, after V lost 4 bases and J lost 8 bases. CDR3 amino acids: CASSPGTGEEKLFF. The CDR3 nucleotides read TGTGCCAGCAGCCCCGGGACAGGAGAGGAAAAACTGTTTTTT.

The rearrangement uses TRBV25-1 and TRBJ2-1, with a tentative D call TRBD1 (6 bases). V lost 4 bases and J 6 bases, leaving 13 bases between the germline ends. CDR3 size: 14 residues. The germline gives CDR1 MGHDK, CDR2 SYGVNS. The CDR3 protein is CASSVRDTPNEQFF. As DNA, the CDR3 is TGTGCCAGCAGTGTCCGGGACACCCCCAATGAGCAGTTCTTC. Full variable domain (outside the CDR3, taken from reference TRBV25-1 and TRBJ2-1): EADIYQTPRYLVIGTGKKITLECSQTMGHDKMYWYQQDPGMELHLIHYSYGVNSTEKGDLSSESTVSRIRTEHFPLTLESARPSHTSQYLCASSVRDTPNEQFFGPGTRLTVL.

The chain couples TRBV10-3 to TRBJ1-5; D gene unclear. Trimming removed 6 bases from V and 5 bases from J, with 14 bases in between. The CDR3 extends over 14 amino acids. CDR1 is ENHRY, CDR2 SYGVKD, per germline. In DNA form, the CDR3 reads TGTGCCATCAGCCTCGGTCGGGAAGATCAGCCCCAGCATTTT. Amino acid sequence: CAISLGREDQPQHF.

This clone appeared a few times. The chain is built from TRBV7-8 and TRBJ2-7, with D perhaps matching TRBD1 (6 bases). CDR3 size: 11 residues. Trimming left V 3 bases short and J 6 bases short, with 6 bases between. CDR1 is SGHVS, CDR2 FQNEAQ, per germline. CDR3 amino acids: CASSLTGEQYF. DNA for the CDR3: TGTGCCAGCAGCTTGACAGGCGAGCAGTACTTC.

Only one count was recorded for this clone. The chain employs TRBV6-5 and TRBJ1-6, with D tentatively TRBD1 (5 bases). Germline V gives CDR1 MNHEY, CDR2 SVGAGI. Trimming removed 11 bases from V and 12 bases from J, with 20 bases in between. This CDR3 comprises 13 residues. CDR3 loop: CAAGTGSVGPLHF. In nucleotides, the CDR3 is TGTGCCGCGGGGACGGGGAGTGTTGGACCCCTCCACTTT.

In regard to this clone: Additional DNA sequences in this sample encode the identical CDR3. In DNA, the CDR3 is TGTGCCAGCAGCAGACAGGGGATGAACACTGAAGCTTTCTTT. This translates into CASSRQGMNTEAFF. The J gene is TRBJ1-1, the V gene TRBV6-5; 8 bases are shared with TRBD1. CDR1 is MNHEY and CDR2 is SVGAGI in the germline V gene. V gave up 6 bases and J gave up 0 bases; unmatched junction bases: 3. The CDR3 totals 14 residues.

This clone has just a few counts. The rearrangement uses TRBV30 and TRBJ2-3; the D gene is possibly TRBD1 (5 bases). CDR1 and CDR2 from the germline V gene are GTSNPN and SVGIG (reference sequence). This CDR3 is 16 amino acids long. V was pared by 2 bases and J by 1 base, with 16 bases between. CDR3 protein: CAWSLWGSEGTDTQYF. CDR3 DNA: TGTGCCTGGAGTCTATGGGGCAGCGAAGGCACAGATACGCAGTATTTT.

This chain connects TRBV7-6 to TRBJ2-1, with 7 bases aligning to TRBD1. V trimming: 6 bases; J trimming: 10 bases; junction bases outside the gene matches: 6. Germline V gives CDR1 SGHVS, CDR2 FNYEAQ. The CDR3 is 12 residues long. The CDR3 nucleotides are TGTGCCAGCAGAAAACAGGGACAGGAGCAGTTCTTC. It yields the protein CASRKQGQEQFF.

This clone was counted a few times. The chain uses TRBV4-1 and TRBJ2-1, with D tentatively TRBD2 (6 bases). CDR1 MGHRA and CDR2 YSYEKL come from the germline V gene. V lost 1 base and J lost 3, with 10 bases in between. The CDR3 consists of 15 residues. The CDR3, as DNA: TGCGCCAGCAGCCAAGGACTAGTTATCTACAATGAGCAGTTCTTC. This translates into CASSQGLVIYNEQFF.

The chain couples TRBV12-5 to TRBJ2-3, with D unclear. The germline V and J ends were trimmed by 6 bases and 6 bases, with 13 bases remaining between them. Germline assignment: CDR1 LGHNT and CDR2 FRNRAP. The CDR3 is made up of 13 amino acids. CDR3 sequence: CASGYRLADTQYF. CDR3 nucleotides: TGTGCTAGTGGCTACCGACTCGCGGATACGCAGTATTTT.

The chain employs TRBV6-5 and TRBJ1-2; D is unclear. Trimming removed 5 bases from V and 7 bases from J, with 17 bases in between. Germline V gene sequence: CDR1 MNHEY, CDR2 SVGAGI. This CDR3 is 14 amino acids long. The CDR3 region is CASSGPRGGGGYTF. CDR3 sequence (DNA): TGTGCCAGCAGTGGCCCTCGGGGAGGAGGTGGCTACACCTTC.